One sample yielded the 21 T cell receptor beta chains listed below, sequenced in a study of blood T cell repertoires in COVID-19. Here immunoSEQ multiplex PCR was the method, and the copy in TCRdb shows in-frame clones only, minus some. The repertoire holds a few hundred thousand clones, with more than 80% as singletons. Input material: peripheral blood. The source of these receptors is a man aged 35-49 years with acute or convalescent COVID-19.

The chain couples TRBV6-5 to TRBJ1-5; TRBD1 matches at 10 bases. Trimming removed 4 bases from V and 3 bases from J; junction bases left unmatched: 3. Germline CDR1 MNHEY, CDR2 SVGAGI. CDR3 length: 15 amino acids. This CDR3 is CASSWTGGNNQPQHF. As DNA, the CDR3 is TGTGCCAGCAGTTGGACAGGGGGTAACAATCAGCCCCAGCATTTT.

This clone was recorded a few times. The rearrangement joins TRBV5-6 to TRBJ1-2, with 8 bases aligning to TRBD1. The CDR3 extends over 16 amino acids. Germline assignment: CDR1 SGHDT and CDR2 YYEEEE. With 5 bases clipped from V and 4 bases from J, the junction kept 13 bases outside the gene matches. This CDR3 is CASSQGRGRLGYGYTF. CDR3 coding DNA: TGTGCCAGCAGTCAGGGCAGGGGGCGCCTCGGCTATGGCTACACCTTC.

CDR3 DNA sequence: TGTGCCAGCAACCAGGTCCTTACATCGAACACTGAAGCTTTCTTT. Translating it yields CASNQVLTSNTEAFF. The V gene is TRBV4-2, the J gene TRBJ1-1; D unclear. From germline, CDR1 is LGHNA and CDR2 YNFKEQ. The V and J ends lost 7 bases and 1 base respectively, with 16 bases between them. This CDR3 region has 15 residues.

The chain has TRBV10-3 and TRBJ1-1, with 10 bases matching TRBD1. The V segment lost 6 bases and the J segment 0 bases; nucleotides outside the gene matches: 7. The CDR3 spans 16 residues. Germline V gene lookup returns CDR1 ENHRY and CDR2 SYGVKD. This CDR3 is CAISVGTGVLNTEAFF. CDR3 DNA: TGTGCCATCAGCGTCGGGACAGGGGTTTTGAACACTGAAGCTTTCTTT.

This sequence joins TRBV7-2 and TRBJ2-7, with 10 bases aligning to TRBD2. V shed 0 bases and J 0 bases; nucleotides not matched to a gene: 8. Germline CDR1 and CDR2: SGHTA and FQGNSA. The CDR3 is made up of 18 amino acids. This CDR3 is CASSLASGGIGSSYEQYF. CDR3 nucleotide sequence: TGTGCCAGCAGCTTAGCTAGCGGGGGGATCGGGAGCTCCTACGAGCAGTACTTC.

This clone turned up a few times. The J gene is TRBJ2-1, the V gene TRBV24-1; D is unclear. The CDR3 has 13 residues. V was shortened by 4 bases and J by 7 bases, with 10 bases between the two germline ends. Germline CDR1 is KGHDR and CDR2 is SFDVKD. Here the CDR3 DNA reads TGTGCCACCAGTGACCCTAATACGAATGAGCAGTTCTTC. Protein product: CATSDPNTNEQFF.

The chain has TRBV28 and TRBJ1-3; maybe TRBD1 (5 bases). Trimming removed 5 bases at V and 1 base at J, with 15 bases between. The germline V gene encodes CDR1 MDHEN and CDR2 SYDVKM. This CDR3 is 16 amino acids long. The CDR3 DNA follows: TGTGCCAGCAGTCCACGTAGGGGAAGGTCTGGAAACACCATATATTTT. It is translated as CASSPRRGRSGNTIYF.

In this sample, this clone turned up once. V is TRBV5-1 and J is TRBJ2-2, with 10 bases fitting TRBD2. Germline V gene data show CDR1 as SGHRS and CDR2 as YFSETQ. After removal of 1 base from V and 4 bases from J, the junction contained 16 bases not matched to a gene. The CDR3 covers 20 residues. CDR3 coding DNA: TGCGCCAGCAGCTTGCGGGCGAGATCTAGCGGGGGTTACGGCACCGGGGAGCTGTTTTTT. It specifies CASSLRARSSGGYGTGELFF.

V and J are TRBV5-4 and TRBJ1-6; the D gene is possibly TRBD1 (5 bases). Between the trimmed V and J ends, which lost 4 bases and 7 bases, there was a span of 15 bases. This CDR3 contains 15 residues. Germline assignment: CDR1 SGHNT and CDR2 YYREEE (reference sequence). The chain's CDR3 is CASSPGLSGNSPLHF. The CDR3 coding sequence is TGTGCCAGCAGCCCTGGGTTATCAGGGAATTCACCCCTCCACTTT.

This clone was detected only once. The rearrangement links TRBV30 to TRBJ1-6; D not certain. Trimming took off 2 bases at V and 8 bases at J, with 16 bases between the two ends. Germline CDR1 GTSNPN, CDR2 SVGIG (reference sequence). There are 15 residues in the CDR3. The DNA of the CDR3 is TGTGCCTGGAGTTCCCTTCTAAGAACGGATTCACCCCTCCACTTT. It yields the protein CAWSSLLRTDSPLHF.

The chain is built from TRBV18 and TRBJ2-7; D gene unclear. V was cut by 3 bases and J by 5 bases, with 14 bases left in between. This CDR3 comprises 14 residues. Per germline, CDR1 KGHSH and CDR2 LQKENI. The CDR3 DNA sequence: TGTGCCAGCTCACCTACAGTTGTGGCTAACGAGCAGTACTTC. This codes for CASSPTVVANEQYF.

V gene TRBV29-1 combines with J gene TRBJ2-7; TRBD2 might be the D (7 bases). Germline assignment: CDR1 SQVTM and CDR2 ANQGSEA. This CDR3 spans 12 amino acids. V was trimmed by 7 bases and J by 5 bases, leaving 15 bases between them. Here the CDR3 reads CSGGGPGHEQYF. CDR3 nucleotides: TGCAGCGGGGGGGGGCCAGGGCACGAGCAGTACTTC.

The chain joins TRBV7-3 to TRBJ1-2, with D perhaps matching TRBD1 (5 bases). V was cut by 1 base and J by 8 bases, with 26 bases left in between. The CDR3 extends over 18 amino acids. Germline V gene lookup returns CDR1 SGHTA and CDR2 FQGTGA. The CDR3 DNA is TGTGCCAGCAGCTTAAACGGCCCCCGCTCGGACGGGGGACGCGGCTACACCTTC. It encodes CASSLNGPRSDGGRGYTF.

V usage is TRBV9 and J usage is TRBJ1-1; perhaps TRBD1 as D (6 bases). Per the germline V gene, CDR1 is SGDLS and CDR2 is YYNGEE. The V and J ends lost 0 bases and 11 bases respectively, with 14 bases between them. This CDR3 is 13 amino acids long. The CDR3 sequence is CASSVGAGGAAFF. The DNA for the CDR3 is TGTGCCAGCAGCGTAGGTGCGGGGGGGGCTGCTTTCTTT.

This chain links TRBV6-2 or TRBV6-3 with TRBJ2-4, with 13 bases fitting TRBD2. V was pared by 1 base and J by 0 bases, with 3 bases of the junction left unmatched. The CDR3 is 18 residues long. In germline, CDR1 is MNHEY, CDR2 SVGEGT. This chain's CDR3 is CASSYFGLAGVAKNIQYF. CDR3 DNA: TGTGCCAGCAGTTACTTCGGACTAGCGGGGGTAGCCAAAAACATTCAGTACTTC.

The chain has TRBV9 and TRBJ1-2, with TRBD1 matching over 9 bases. The CDR3 loop spans 16 amino acids. Germline CDR1 is SGDLS and CDR2 is YYNGEE. V was pared by 1 base and J by 5 bases, with 9 bases of the junction left unmatched. The CDR3 protein is CASSVTYRGLGYGYTF. The DNA of the CDR3 is TGTGCCAGCAGCGTAACATACAGGGGGCTAGGATATGGCTACACCTTC.

V gene TRBV7-8 combines with J gene TRBJ1-5, with D possibly being TRBD1 (5 bases). This CDR3 is 16 amino acids long. The germline V gene has CDR1 SGHVS and CDR2 FQNEAQ. Trimming shortened V by 5 bases and J by 4 bases, and 18 bases separated the two germline ends. The chain's CDR3 is CASSVLGGGGNQPQHF. Here the CDR3 DNA reads TGTGCCAGCAGCGTACTCGGTGGGGGGGGAAATCAGCCCCAGCATTTT.

This sequence joins TRBV7-2 and TRBJ1-5, with unresolved D. The CDR3 contains 14 residues. Trimming took 2 bases from V and 4 from J, leaving 9 bases between them. CDR1 is SGHTA and CDR2 is FQGNSA in the germline V gene. CDR3 nucleotide sequence: TGTGCCAGCAGCTTACTGAGGGTAAATCAGCCCCAGCATTTT. Protein sequence: CASSLLRVNQPQHF.

The genes are TRBV9 and TRBJ1-4; D unresolved. The CDR3 is made up of 14 amino acids. The V end lost 0 bases, the J end lost 8 bases, and 11 bases lay between the germline ends. The germline V gene encodes CDR1 SGDLS and CDR2 YYNGEE. CDR3 nucleotide sequence: TGTGCCAGCAGCGTAGGCCAAAGGCGGGAAAAACTGTTTTTT. This gives the protein CASSVGQRREKLFF.

This rearrangement joins TRBV11-2 to TRBJ2-1; 7 bases map to TRBD1. The germline CDR1 and CDR2 sequences are SGHAT and FQNNGV. V gave up 1 base and J gave up 6 bases; unmatched junction bases: 15. The CDR3 spans 18 residues. CDR3 amino acids: CASSLVYRIQGEFNEQFF. Written as DNA, the CDR3 is TGTGCCAGCAGCTTAGTTTACCGCATCCAGGGGGAGTTCAATGAGCAGTTCTTC.

The chain is built from TRBV3-1 (or the pseudogene TRBV3-2) and TRBJ1-2; no firm D call. With 4 bases removed from V and 7 bases from J, the gap between germline ends came to 13 bases. The germline gives CDR1 LGHDT, CDR2 YNNKEL (reference sequence). This CDR3 is 13 amino acids long. The CDR3 sequence: CASSPGESSGYTF. For the CDR3, the DNA is TGTGCCAGCAGCCCTGGGGAGTCTAGTGGCTACACCTTC.